This is a list of T cell receptor beta chains from one sample in a study of CD8+CD57+ T cells in acquired aplastic anemia. One entry per CDR3 protein, called by TCRdb with MiXCR from the reads. The sample shows about 150,000 distinct CDR3 sequences, approximately 51% of them seen only once. What was sequenced was sorted CD4+, CD8+, or CD8+CD57+ T cells (not recorded which) from PBMCs. These receptors all stem from a human donor with aplastic anemia. Both conserved end residues are part of each CDR3. D genes are given only for firm matches. Not all rows give a size; the values are once, few, many and, for expanded clones, a class.

size,D,V,J,CDR3,DNA
many,NA,TRBV29-1,TRBJ1-2,CSVEDGINYGYTF,TGCAGCGTTGAAGACGGGATTAACTATGGCTACACCTTC
NA,NA,TRBV10-3,TRBJ2-5,CAISASVGEGGYQETQYF,TGTGCCATCAGTGCCTCGGTCGGGGAAGGAGGGTACCAAGAGACCCAGTACTTC
many,NA,TRBV4-3,TRBJ1-5,CASSQYTGNNQPQHF,TGCGCCAGCAGCCAATACACCGGTAACAATCAGCCCCAGCATTTT
many,TRBD1,TRBV6-1,TRBJ1-2,CASVQGSNYGYTF,TGTGCCAGCGTACAGGGGTCCAACTATGGCTACACCTTC
many,NA,TRBV25-1,TRBJ1-2,CASSGLGANYGYTF,TGTGCCAGCAGCGGACTGGGGGCTAACTATGGCTACACCTTC
NA,TRBD2,TRBV20-1,TRBJ2-3,CSARLAGVGDTQYF,TGCAGTGCCAGACTAGCGGGAGTCGGAGATACGCAGTATTTT
NA,NA,TRBV24-1,TRBJ1-1,CATSEGGAWEREAFF,TGTGCCACCAGTGAGGGGGGGGCCTGGGAACGGGAAGCTTTCTTT
NA,TRBD1,TRBV2,TRBJ1-1,CASSSRTGDEAFF,TGTGCCAGCAGTAGCCGGACAGGCGATGAAGCTTTCTTT
NA,TRBD2,TRBV12-3/TRBV12-4,TRBJ2-4,CASRLAGAKNIQYF,TGTGCCAGCAGACTAGCGGGAGCCAAAAACATTCAGTACTTC
many,NA,TRBV6-1,TRBJ1-6,CASTRQDSYNSPLHF,TGTGCCAGCACTCGACAAGACTCCTATAATTCACCCCTCCACTTT
NA,NA,TRBV6-2/TRBV6-3,TRBJ1-6,CASRRAGLNSPLHF,TGTGCCAGCAGGAGGGCAGGTCTTAATTCACCCCTCCACTTT
NA,NA,TRBV20-1,TRBJ1-1,CSAREPNTEAFF,TGCAGTGCTAGAGAGCCGAACACTGAAGCTTTCTTT
NA,TRBD1,TRBV19,TRBJ1-1,CASSTRGRAAFF,TGTGCCAGTAGTACCAGGGGGCGGGCGGCTTTCTTT
few,NA,TRBV5-1,TRBJ1-4,CASSLVGTGNEKLFF,TGCGCCAGCAGCTTGGTGGGGACCGGGAATGAAAAACTGTTTTTT
NA,NA,TRBV9,TRBJ1-1,CASSVGGTEAFF,TGTGCCAGCAGCGTGGGAGGCACTGAAGCTTTCTTT
many,NA,TRBV7-9,TRBJ1-2,CASSLDWDLDGYTF,TGTGCCAGCAGCTTAGATTGGGACTTAGATGGCTACACCTTC
NA,TRBD1,TRBV5-1,TRBJ1-6,CASSLQGAGLRSPLHF,TGCGCCAGCAGCTTACAGGGGGCAGGGCTTCGATCACCCCTCCACTTT
many,NA,TRBV6-5,TRBJ1-5,CASSYSNSNQPQHF,TGTGCCAGCAGTTACTCGAATAGCAATCAGCCCCAGCATTTT